This T cell receptor beta chain is from a study of T cell responses to AZD1222 COVID-19 vaccine. TCRdb's copy holds only in-frame clones and misses some; the assay was immunoSEQ multiplex PCR. The table records around 100,000 clones, approximately 90% of them present only once. The CDR3 runs to 14 residues. V dropped 3 bases and J dropped 1 base, with 8 bases sitting between them. Germline V CDR1 and CDR2: MNHEY, SMNVEV (reference sequence). On this clone itself: At the DNA level, this CDR3 is encoded by other sequences in the same sample as well.

The V and J genes are TRBV27 and TRBJ2-3; D gene ambiguous. The receptor was derived from an adult in good health. The specimen was peripheral blood, collected on day 0 of AZD1222 vaccination. The CDR3 reads CASSLLGGTDTQYF. DNA of the CDR3: TGTGCCAGCAGTTTGTTGGGTGGCACAGATACGCAGTATTTT.